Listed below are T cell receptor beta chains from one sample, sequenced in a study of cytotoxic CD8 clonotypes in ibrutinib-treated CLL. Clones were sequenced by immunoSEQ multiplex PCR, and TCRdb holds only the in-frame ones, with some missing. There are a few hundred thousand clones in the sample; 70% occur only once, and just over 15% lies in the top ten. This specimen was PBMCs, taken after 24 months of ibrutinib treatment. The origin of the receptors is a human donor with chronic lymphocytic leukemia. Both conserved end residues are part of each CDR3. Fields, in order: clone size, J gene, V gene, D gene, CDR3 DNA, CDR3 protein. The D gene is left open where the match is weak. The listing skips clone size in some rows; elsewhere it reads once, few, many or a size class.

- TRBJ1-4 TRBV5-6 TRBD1 TGTGCCAGCAGCTTGGCCAAGTCACAGGGGGGTAACGAAAAACTGTTTTTT CASSLAKSQGGNEKLFF
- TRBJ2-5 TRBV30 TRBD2 TGTGCCTGGAGTGTACAAGCGGGAGGCGGGGAGACCCAGTACTTC CAWSVQAGGGETQYF
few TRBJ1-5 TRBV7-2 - TGTGCCAGCAGCTTATCTAGAAATCAGCCCCAGCATTTT CASSLSRNQPQHF
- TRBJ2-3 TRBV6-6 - TGTGCCAGCAGCACTCGGGACACCAGAGCCACAGATACGCAGTATTTT CASSTRDTRATDTQYF
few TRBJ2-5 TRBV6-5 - TGTGCCAGCAGTCCCCGTGGGCTCGCCCAAGAGACCCAGTACTTC CASSPRGLAQETQYF
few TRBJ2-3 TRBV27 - TGTGCCAGCAGTTTTCAGCAGGGAGAAGCCAACACAGATACGCAGTATTTT CASSFQQGEANTDTQYF
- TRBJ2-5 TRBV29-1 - TGCAGCGTTACGGACGGCCAAGAGACCCAGTACTTC CSVTDGQETQYF
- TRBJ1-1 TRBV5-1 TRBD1 TGCGCCAGCAGCCTAAACAGGGGAGGGGCTGGCACTGAAGCTTTCTTT CASSLNRGGAGTEAFF
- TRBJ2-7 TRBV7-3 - TGTGCCAGCAGCCTTCTCCCCACAGGGGAGCAGTACTTC CASSLLPTGEQYF
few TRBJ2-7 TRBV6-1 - TGTGCCAGCCATAGCTACGAGCAGTACTTC CASHSYEQYF
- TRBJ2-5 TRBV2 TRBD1 TGTGCCAGCAGTGAGTTTTCCAGGGGGATCGAGACCCAGTACTTC CASSEFSRGIETQYF
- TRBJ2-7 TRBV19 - TGTGCCAGTAGTATAGATCTCGGGCTAGCCACCTACGAGCAGTACTTC CASSIDLGLATYEQYF
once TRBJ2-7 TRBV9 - TGTGCCAGCAGCCCAGATCTAGGAAGTTACGAGCAGTACTTC CASSPDLGSYEQYF
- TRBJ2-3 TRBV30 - TGTGCCGGGGAGAAGGTGGTCACAGATACGCAGTATTTT CAGEKVVTDTQYF
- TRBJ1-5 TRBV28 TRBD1 TGTGCCAGCAGCTCACTCGGACAGGGAGGTCAGCCCCAGCATTTT CASSSLGQGGQPQHF
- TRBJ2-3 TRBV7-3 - TGTGCCAGCAGCCTCACTAGTACGAACACAGATACGCAGTATTTT CASSLTSTNTDTQYF
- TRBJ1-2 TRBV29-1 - TGCAGCGTTGGCGACAGCTCTTATGGCTACACCTTC CSVGDSSYGYTF
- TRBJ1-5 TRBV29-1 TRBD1 TGCAGCGTGCAGCTCGGACAGGGGGATCAGCCCCAGCATTTT CSVQLGQGDQPQHF
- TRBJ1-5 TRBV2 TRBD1 TGTGCCAGCATCCCCGGGGACAGTTTAGGTAATCAGCCCCAGCATTTT CASIPGDSLGNQPQHF
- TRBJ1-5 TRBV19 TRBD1 TGTGCCACGGCCGGGACAGGCAATCAGCCCCAGCATTTT CATAGTGNQPQHF
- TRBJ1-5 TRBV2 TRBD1 TGTGCCAGCAGAAATGACAGACAGGGAAATCAGCCCCAGCATTTT CASRNDRQGNQPQHF
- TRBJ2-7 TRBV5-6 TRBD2 TGTGCCAGCAGCCCGGGGGGCTACGAGCAGTACTTC CASSPGGYEQYF
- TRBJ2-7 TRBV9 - TGTGCCAGCAGCCTCCCGGGCGGCGAGCAGTACTTC CASSLPGGEQYF
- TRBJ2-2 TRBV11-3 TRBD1 TGTGCCAGCACCTCACAGGGGGTGAACACCGGGGAGCTGTTTTTT CASTSQGVNTGELFF
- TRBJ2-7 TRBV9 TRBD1 TGTGCCAGCAGCGCGACAGGGAACCTCTACGAGCAGTACTTC CASSATGNLYEQYF
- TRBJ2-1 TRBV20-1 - TGCAGTGCTCCCGGGAACGATGAGCAGTTCTTC CSAPGNDEQFF
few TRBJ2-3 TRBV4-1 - TGCGCCAGCAGCCAAGATTGGTCACGCACAGATACGCAGTATTTT CASSQDWSRTDTQYF
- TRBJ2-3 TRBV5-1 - TGCGCCAGCAGCTTATGGAAAAGCACAGATACGCAGTATTTT CASSLWKSTDTQYF
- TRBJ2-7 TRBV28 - TGTGCCAGCAGTTTAAGCGAGCAGTACTTC CASSLSEQYF
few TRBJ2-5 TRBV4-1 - TGCGCCAGCAGCCAAGGCACCGAGTACCAAGAGACCCAGTACTTC CASSQGTEYQETQYF
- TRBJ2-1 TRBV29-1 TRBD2 TGCAGCGCCTGCTTTGGGCGGGAGGGAAATGAGCAGTTCTTC CSACFGREGNEQFF
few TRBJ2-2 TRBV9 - TGTGCCAGCAGCGTAGAAGGGGCCGCGACCGGGGAGCTGTTTTTT CASSVEGAATGELFF
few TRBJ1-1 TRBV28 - TGTGCCAGCAGGGTCTTTCGGGCGAACACTGAAGCTTTCTTT CASRVFRANTEAFF
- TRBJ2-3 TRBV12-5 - TGTGCTAGTGGTCCACGGTTGGATACGCAGTATTTT CASGPRLDTQYF
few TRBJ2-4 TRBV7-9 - TGTGCCAGCAGCTTAACGGGTTTAACTCAGTACTTC CASSLTGLTQYF
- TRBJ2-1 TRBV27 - TGTGCCAGCAGTCAATGGGGTCAAGGCAATGAGCAGTTCTTC CASSQWGQGNEQFF
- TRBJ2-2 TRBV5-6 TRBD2 TGTGCCAGCAGCCGTAAACTAGCGGAACTTCCAGTGGGGGAGCTGTTTTTT CASSRKLAELPVGELFF
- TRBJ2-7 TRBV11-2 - TGTGCCAGCAACGGGGCAGGGTTCGAGCAGTACTTC CASNGAGFEQYF
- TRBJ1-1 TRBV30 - TGTGCCGTCCTTGTAGGAGGACAAACGAACACTGAAGCTTTCTTT CAVLVGGQTNTEAFF
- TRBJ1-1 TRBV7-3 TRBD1 TGTGCCAGCAGCGCGAACCGGGACAGCCAAACCGGGGCTTTCTTT CASSANRDSQTGAFF
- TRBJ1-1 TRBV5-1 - TGCGCCAGCAGAGAGGGACTGAACACTGAAGCTTTCTTT CASREGLNTEAFF
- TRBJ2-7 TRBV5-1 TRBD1 TGCGCCAGCAGTGGGGACAGAGCGCCTTCCTACGAGCAGTACTTC CASSGDRAPSYEQYF
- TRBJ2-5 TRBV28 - TGTGCCAGCAGACGACGGGGCCAAGAGACCCAGTACTTC CASRRRGQETQYF
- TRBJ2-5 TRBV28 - TGTGCCAGCAGTTTACCAGGGGATTTTTCATCCGAGACCCAGTACTTC CASSLPGDFSSETQYF
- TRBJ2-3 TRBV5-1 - TGCGCCAGCAGGGAACCCCTGGATACGCAGTATTTT CASREPLDTQYF
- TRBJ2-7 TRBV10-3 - TGTGCCATCAGTGAGACAGGGTCCGAGCAGTACTTC CAISETGSEQYF
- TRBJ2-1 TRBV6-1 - TGTGCCAGCAGTGAACCGGGCGGGACCTACAATGAGCAGTTCTTC CASSEPGGTYNEQFF
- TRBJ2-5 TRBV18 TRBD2 TGTGCCAGCTCACCCCCACCGGGGGAGGGGAAGACCCAGTACTTC CASSPPPGEGKTQYF
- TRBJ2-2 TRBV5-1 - TGCGCCAGCAGCTTGGATGGGACGGAGAACACCGGGGAGCTGTTTTTT CASSLDGTENTGELFF
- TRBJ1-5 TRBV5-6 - TGTGCCAGCAGCCGACAGGCAAGGGGCAATCAGCCCCAGCATTTT CASSRQARGNQPQHF
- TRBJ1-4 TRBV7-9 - TGTGCCAGCAGCTTGGGAACGAATGAAAAACTGTTTTTT CASSLGTNEKLFF
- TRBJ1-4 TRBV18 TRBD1 TGTGCCAGCTCACCGCGACAGGGGGGACATGAAAAACTGTTTTTT CASSPRQGGHEKLFF
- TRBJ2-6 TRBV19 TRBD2 TGTGCCAGTAGTTGGGGGGGATCTGGGGCCAACGTCCTGACTTTC CASSWGGSGANVLTF
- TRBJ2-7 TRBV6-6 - TGTGCCAGCAGTTACGATAGAACCTACGAGCAGTACTTC CASSYDRTYEQYF
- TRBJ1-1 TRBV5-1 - TGCGCCAGCAGCTTGGACCAGAGGGGCACTGAAGCTTTCTTT CASSLDQRGTEAFF
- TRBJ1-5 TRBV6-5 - TGTGCCAGCAGTTCAGGGACCTACCAGCATTTT CASSSGTYQHF
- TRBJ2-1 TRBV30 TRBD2 TGTGCCTTCGGACTAGCGGGCTCCTACAATGAGCAGTTCTTC CAFGLAGSYNEQFF
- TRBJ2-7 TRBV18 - TGTGCCAGCTCTGAAGGGGCGTACGAGCAGTACTTC CASSEGAYEQYF